This T cell receptor (beta chain) is drawn from a study of cytomegalovirus exposure and HLA in healthy donors. In the PCR, 60 Vbeta and 13 Jbeta primers were used. TCRdb keeps only in-frame clones here, not all; method: immunoSEQ multiplex PCR. The sample includes about 160,000 clones, 77% of them seen just once. The germline V gene encodes CDR1 LNHNV and CDR2 YYDKDF (reference sequence). Trimming shortened V by 0 bases and J by 4 bases, and 9 bases separated the two germline ends. The CDR3 has 14 amino acids. Study findings and constraints: Most TCR sequences were uncommon, yet certain public TCRs appeared in many donors. The authors listed around 150 TCR beta chains as cytomegalovirus-associated. Later examination showed HLA-associated TCR beta chains had greater clonal expansion than equally common others.

As for this clone: Its specificity is not known.

Sequenced material: PBMCs. The clonotype comes from a woman aged 30 to 39 in good health and CMV-seronegative. The rearrangement uses TRBV15 and TRBJ1-1; D gene ambiguous. The CDR3 DNA follows: TGTGCCACCAGCAGAGACAGGTCTGCCACTGAAGCTTTCTTT. It translates to CATSRDRSATEAFF.